The clone carrying this TCR beta chain was recorded once. As yet, its antigen is unknown. This sample stems from a study of T cells after posttransplantation cyclophosphamide. Germline CDR1 reads SQVTM; CDR2 reads ANQGSEA. This CDR3 spans 14 amino acids. Trimming left V 5 bases short and J 1 base short, with 14 bases between. Busulfan-fludarabine conditioning, marrow transplant, and cyclophosphamide on days +3 and +4 were administered. Assay used: immunoSEQ multiplex PCR; TCRdb lists only in-frame clones, some missing. This sample has about 42,000 clones; 90% occur once, and the top ten carry roughly 2.5%. Points from the study as a whole: After PTCy, TRB diversity resembled that of CNI/methotrexate controls. Blood and skin or GI T cell repertoires showed limited TRB overlap. Donor CD8+ memory clones often dominated recipient blood repertoires at later times.

The receptor comes from a male patient between 60 and 69 years old who received an allogeneic stem cell transplant from a related donor and was CMV-positive. Some T cells may be graft donor cells. This sample comprised PBMCs, obtained about 64 days after allogeneic stem cell transplant with posttransplant cyclophosphamide. V and J are TRBV29-1 and TRBJ1-1, with D unresolved. CDR3 bases: TGCAGCGTTTTGACTCCGCAAGGGAACACTGAAGCTTTCTTT. Amino acids: CSVLTPQGNTEAFF.